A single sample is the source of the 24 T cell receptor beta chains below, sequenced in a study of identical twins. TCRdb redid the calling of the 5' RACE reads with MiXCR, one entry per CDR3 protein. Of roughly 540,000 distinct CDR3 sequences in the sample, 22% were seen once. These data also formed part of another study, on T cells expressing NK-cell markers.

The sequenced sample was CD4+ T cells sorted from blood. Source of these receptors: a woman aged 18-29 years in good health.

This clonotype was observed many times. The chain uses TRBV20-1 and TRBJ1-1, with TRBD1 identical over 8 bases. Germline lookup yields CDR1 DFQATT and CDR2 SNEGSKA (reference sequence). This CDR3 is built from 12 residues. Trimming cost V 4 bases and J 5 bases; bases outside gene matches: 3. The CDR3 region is CSATGGETEAFF. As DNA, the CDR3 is TGCAGTGCTACAGGGGGCGAGACTGAAGCTTTCTTT.

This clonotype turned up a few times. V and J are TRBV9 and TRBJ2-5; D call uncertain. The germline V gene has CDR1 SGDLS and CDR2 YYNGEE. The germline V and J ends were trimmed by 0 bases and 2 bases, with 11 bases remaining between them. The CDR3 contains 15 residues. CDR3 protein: CASSVAQRSQETQYF. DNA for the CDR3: TGTGCCAGCAGCGTAGCCCAGCGATCACAAGAGACCCAGTACTTC.

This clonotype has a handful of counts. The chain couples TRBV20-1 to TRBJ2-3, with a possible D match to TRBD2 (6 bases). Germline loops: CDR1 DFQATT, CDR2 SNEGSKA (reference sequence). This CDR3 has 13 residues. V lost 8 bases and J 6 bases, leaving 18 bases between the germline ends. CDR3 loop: CSQVAGPMDTQYF. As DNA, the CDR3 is TGCAGTCAGGTGGCGGGGCCAATGGATACGCAGTATTTT.

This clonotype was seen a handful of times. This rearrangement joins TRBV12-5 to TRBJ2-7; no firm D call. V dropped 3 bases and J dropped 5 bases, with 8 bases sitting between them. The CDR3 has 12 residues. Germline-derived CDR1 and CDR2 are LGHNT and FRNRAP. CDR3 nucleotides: TGTGCTAGTGGTTTAAACTGGGACGAGCAGTACTTC. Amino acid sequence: CASGLNWDEQYF.

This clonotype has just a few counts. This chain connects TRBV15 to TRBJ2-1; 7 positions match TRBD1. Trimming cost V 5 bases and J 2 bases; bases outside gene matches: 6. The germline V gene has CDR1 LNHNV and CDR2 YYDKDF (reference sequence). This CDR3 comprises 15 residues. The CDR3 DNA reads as TGTGCCACCAGCGGAAGTAGGGGGCCCTACAATGAGCAGTTCTTC. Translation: CATSGSRGPYNEQFF.

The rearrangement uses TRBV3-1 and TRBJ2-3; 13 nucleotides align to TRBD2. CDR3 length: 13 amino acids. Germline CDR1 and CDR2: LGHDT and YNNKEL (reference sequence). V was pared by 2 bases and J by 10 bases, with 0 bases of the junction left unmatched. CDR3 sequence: CASSQTSGRAQYF. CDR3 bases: TGTGCCAGCAGCCAAACTAGCGGGAGGGCGCAGTATTTT.

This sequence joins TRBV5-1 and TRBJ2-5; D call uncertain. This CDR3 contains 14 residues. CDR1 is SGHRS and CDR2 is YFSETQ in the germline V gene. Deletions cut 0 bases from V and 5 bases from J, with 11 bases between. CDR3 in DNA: TGCGCCAGCAGCTTGGGGCAACAACCGGAGACCCAGTACTTC. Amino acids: CASSLGQQPETQYF.

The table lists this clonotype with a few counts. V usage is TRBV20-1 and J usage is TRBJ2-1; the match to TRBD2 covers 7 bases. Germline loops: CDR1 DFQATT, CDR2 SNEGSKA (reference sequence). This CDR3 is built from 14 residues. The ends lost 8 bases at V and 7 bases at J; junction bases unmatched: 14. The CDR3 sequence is CSSPRAGLTNEQFF. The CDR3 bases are TGCAGTAGTCCCCGAGCGGGATTAACGAATGAGCAGTTCTTC.

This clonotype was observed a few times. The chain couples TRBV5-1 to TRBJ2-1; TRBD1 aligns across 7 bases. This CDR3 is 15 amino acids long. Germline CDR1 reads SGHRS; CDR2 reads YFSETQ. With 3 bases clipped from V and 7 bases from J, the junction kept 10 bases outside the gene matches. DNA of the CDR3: TGCGCCAGCAGCTCGGCGACAGGGTTTAGAAATGAGCAGTTCTTC. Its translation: CASSSATGFRNEQFF.

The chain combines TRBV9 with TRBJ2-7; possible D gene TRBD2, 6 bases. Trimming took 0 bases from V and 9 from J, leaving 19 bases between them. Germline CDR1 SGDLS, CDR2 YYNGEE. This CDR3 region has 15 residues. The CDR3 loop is CASSVEGWTSGPQYF. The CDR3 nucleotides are TGTGCCAGCAGCGTAGAGGGGTGGACAAGCGGGCCGCAGTACTTC.

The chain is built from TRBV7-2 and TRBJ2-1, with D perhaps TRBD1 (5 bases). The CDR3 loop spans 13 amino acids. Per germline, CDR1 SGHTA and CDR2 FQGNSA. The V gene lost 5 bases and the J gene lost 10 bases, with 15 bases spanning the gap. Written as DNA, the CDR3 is TGTGCCAGCAGCGTCCAGGGTAACCGGGAGCAGTTCTTC. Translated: CASSVQGNREQFF.

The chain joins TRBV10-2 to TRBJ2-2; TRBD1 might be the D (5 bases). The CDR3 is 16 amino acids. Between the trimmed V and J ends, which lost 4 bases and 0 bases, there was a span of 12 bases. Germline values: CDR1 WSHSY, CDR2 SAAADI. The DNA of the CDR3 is TGCGCCAGCAGTGTTTCTATCAGGGCGAACACCGGGGAGCTGTTTTTT. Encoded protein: CASSVSIRANTGELFF.

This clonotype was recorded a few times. CDR3 bases: TGCAGTGCTAGGGCGAGCGGGAGCGGCGGGGAGCTGTTTTTT. This encodes CSARASGSGGELFF. The chain recombines TRBV20-1 with TRBJ2-2; 8 bases line up with TRBD2. CDR1 is DFQATT, CDR2 SNEGSKA, per germline (reference sequence). This CDR3 has 14 amino acids. The trim removed 3 bases at V and 7 bases at J, leaving 7 bases unmatched.

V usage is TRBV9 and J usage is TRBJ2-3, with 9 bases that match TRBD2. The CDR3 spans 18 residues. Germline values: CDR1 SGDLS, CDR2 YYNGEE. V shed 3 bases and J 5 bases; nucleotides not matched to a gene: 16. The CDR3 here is CASSATKRLAVERDTQYF. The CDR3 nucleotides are TGTGCCAGCAGCGCTACGAAGAGACTAGCGGTTGAGAGAGATACGCAGTATTTT. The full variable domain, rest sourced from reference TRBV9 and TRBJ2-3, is DSGVTQTPKHLITATGQRVTLRCSPRSGDLSVYWYQQSLDQGLQFLIQYYNGEERAKGNILERFSAQQFPDLHSELNLSSLELGDSALYFCASSATKRLAVERDTQYFGPGTRLTVL.

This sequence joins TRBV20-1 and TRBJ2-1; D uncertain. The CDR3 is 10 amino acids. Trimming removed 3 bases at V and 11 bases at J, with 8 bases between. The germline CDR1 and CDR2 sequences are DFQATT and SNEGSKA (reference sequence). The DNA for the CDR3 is TGCAGTGCTAGTGAGGCTCAGCAGTTCTTC. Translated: CSASEAQQFF.

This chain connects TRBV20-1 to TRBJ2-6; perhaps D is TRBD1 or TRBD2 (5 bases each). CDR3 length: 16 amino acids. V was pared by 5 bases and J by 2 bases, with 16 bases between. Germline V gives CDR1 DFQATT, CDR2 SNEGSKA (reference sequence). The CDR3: CSASLRGVAGANVLTF. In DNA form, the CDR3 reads TGCAGTGCTTCCCTCAGAGGGGTGGCTGGGGCCAACGTCCTGACTTTC.

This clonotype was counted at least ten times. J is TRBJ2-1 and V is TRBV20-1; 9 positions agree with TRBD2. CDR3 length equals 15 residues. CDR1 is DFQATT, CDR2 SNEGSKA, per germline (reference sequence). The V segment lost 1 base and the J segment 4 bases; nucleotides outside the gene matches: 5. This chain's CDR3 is CSARGGAGGYNEQFF. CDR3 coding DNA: TGCAGTGCTAGAGGGGGAGCGGGAGGTTACAATGAGCAGTTCTTC.

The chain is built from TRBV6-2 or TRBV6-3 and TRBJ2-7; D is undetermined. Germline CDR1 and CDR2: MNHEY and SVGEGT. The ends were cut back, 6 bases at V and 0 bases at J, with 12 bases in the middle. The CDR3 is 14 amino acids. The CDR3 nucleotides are TGTGCCAGCAGGCCCCCACTCCGCTCCTACGAGCAGTACTTC. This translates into CASRPPLRSYEQYF.

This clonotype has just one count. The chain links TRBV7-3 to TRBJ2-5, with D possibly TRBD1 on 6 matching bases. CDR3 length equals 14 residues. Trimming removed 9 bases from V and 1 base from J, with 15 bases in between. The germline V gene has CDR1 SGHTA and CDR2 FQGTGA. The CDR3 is CASKPPGVQETQYF. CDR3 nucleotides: TGTGCCAGTAAACCCCCAGGGGTCCAAGAGACCCAGTACTTC. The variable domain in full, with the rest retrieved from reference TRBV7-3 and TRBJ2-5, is GAGVSQTPSNKVTEKGKYVELRCDPISGHTALYWYRQSLGQGPEFLIYFQGTGAADDSGLPNDRFFAVRPEGSVSTLKIQRTERGDSAVYLCASKPPGVQETQYFGPGTRLLVL.

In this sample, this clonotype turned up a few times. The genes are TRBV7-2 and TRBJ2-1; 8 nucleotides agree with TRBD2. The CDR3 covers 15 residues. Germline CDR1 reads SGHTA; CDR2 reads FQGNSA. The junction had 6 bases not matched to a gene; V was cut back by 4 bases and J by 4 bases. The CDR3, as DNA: TGTGCCAGCAGCTCACTAGCGGATGTATACAATGAGCAGTTCTTC. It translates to CASSSLADVYNEQFF.

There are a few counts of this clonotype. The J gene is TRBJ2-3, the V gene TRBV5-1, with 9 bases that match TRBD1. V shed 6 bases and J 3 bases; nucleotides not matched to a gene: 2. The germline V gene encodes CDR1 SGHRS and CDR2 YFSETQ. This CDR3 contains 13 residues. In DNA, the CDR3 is TGCGCCAGCACAGGACAGGGGACAGATACGCAGTATTTT. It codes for CASTGQGTDTQYF.

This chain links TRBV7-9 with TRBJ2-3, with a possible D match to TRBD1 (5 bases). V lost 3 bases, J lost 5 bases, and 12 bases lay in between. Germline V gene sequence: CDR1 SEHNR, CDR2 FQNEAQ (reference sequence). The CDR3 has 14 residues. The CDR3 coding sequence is TGTGCCAGCAGCTTCGGACAACCCATAGATACGCAGTATTTT. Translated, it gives CASSFGQPIDTQYF.

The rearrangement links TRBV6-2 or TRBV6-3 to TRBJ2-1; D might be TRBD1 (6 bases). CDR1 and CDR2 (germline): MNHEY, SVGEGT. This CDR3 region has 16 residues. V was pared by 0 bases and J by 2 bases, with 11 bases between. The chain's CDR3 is CASSYSARGTYNEQFF. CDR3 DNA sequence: TGTGCCAGCAGTTACTCGGCCAGGGGTACCTACAATGAGCAGTTCTTC.

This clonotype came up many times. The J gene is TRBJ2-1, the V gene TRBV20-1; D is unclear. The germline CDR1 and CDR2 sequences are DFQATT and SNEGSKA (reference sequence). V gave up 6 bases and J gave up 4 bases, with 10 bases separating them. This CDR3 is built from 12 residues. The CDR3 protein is CSAPYLYNEQFF. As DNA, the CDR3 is TGCAGTGCACCTTACCTTTACAATGAGCAGTTCTTC.